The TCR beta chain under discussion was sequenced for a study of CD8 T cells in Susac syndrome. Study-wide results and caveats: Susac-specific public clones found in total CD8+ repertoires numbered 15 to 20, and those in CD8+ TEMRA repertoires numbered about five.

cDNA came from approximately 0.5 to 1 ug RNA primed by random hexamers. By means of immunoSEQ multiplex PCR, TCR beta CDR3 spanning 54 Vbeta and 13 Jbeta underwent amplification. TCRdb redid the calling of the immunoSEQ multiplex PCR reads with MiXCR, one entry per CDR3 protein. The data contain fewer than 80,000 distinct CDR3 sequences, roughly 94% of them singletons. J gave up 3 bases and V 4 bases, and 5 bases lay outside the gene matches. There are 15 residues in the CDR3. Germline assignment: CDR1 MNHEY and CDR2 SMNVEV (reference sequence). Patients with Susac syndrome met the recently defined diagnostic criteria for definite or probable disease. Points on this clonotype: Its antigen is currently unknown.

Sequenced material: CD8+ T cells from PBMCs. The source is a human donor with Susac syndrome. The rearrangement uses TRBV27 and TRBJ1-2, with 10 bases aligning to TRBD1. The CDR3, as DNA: TGTGCCAGCAGTTCCCCCGGGACAGGGGACTATGGCTACACCTTC. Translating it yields CASSSPGTGDYGYTF.